This TCR beta chain originates from a study of cytomegalovirus exposure and HLA in healthy donors. Amplification used 60 Vbeta primers and 13 Jbeta primers. The method was immunoSEQ multiplex PCR; TCRdb's version includes in-frame clones alone and lacks a portion of them. The table records about 92,000 clones, over 70% of them present only once. The CDR3 runs 16 residues. V dropped 5 bases and J dropped 0 bases, with 14 bases sitting between them. In germline, CDR1 is SNHLY, CDR2 FYNNEI. The specimen was PBMCs. The source is a girl between 2 and 10 years old in good health and CMV-seropositive. The J gene is TRBJ1-5, the V gene TRBV2, with TRBD1 as a possible D gene (5 bases). The CDR3 bases are TGTGCCAGCAGTCGGGGGAGGCTCTATAGCAATCAGCCCCAGCATTTT. The encoded protein is CASSRGRLYSNQPQHF.